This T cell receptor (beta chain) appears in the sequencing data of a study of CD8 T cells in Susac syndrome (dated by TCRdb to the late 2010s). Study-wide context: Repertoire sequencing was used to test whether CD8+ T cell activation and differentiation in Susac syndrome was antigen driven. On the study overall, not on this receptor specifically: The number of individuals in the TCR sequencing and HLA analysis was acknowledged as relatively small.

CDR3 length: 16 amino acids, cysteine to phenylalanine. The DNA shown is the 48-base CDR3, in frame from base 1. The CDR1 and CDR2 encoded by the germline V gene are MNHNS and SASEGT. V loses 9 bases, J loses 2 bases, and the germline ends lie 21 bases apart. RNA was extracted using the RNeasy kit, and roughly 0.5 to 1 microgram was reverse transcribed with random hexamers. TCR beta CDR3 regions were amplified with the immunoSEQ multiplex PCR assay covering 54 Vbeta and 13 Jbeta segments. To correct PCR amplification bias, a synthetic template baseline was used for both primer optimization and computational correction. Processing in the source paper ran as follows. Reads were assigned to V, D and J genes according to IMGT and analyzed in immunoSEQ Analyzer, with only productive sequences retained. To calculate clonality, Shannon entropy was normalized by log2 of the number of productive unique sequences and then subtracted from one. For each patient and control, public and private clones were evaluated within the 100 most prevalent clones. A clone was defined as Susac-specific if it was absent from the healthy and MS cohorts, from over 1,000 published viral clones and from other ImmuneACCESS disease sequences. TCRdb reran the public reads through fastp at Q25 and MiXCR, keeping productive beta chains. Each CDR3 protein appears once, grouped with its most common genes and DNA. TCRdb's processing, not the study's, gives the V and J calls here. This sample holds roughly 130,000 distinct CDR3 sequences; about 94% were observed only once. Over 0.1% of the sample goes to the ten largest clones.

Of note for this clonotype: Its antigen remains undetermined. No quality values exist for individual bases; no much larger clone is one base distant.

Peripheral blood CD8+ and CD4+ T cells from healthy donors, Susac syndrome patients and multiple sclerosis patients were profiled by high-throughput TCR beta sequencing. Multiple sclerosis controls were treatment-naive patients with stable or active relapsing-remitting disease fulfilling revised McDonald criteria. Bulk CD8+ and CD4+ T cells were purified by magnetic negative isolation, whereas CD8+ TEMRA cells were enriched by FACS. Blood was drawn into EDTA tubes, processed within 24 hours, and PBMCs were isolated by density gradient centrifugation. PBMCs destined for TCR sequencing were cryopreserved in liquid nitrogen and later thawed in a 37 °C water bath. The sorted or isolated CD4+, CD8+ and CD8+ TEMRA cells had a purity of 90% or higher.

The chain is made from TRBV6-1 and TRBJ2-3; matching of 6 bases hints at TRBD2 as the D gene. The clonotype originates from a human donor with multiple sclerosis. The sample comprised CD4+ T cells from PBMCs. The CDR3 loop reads CASMWGSGSFTDTQYF. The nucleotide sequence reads TGTGCCAGTATGTGGGGTAGCGGATCCTTCACAGATACGCAGTATTTT.